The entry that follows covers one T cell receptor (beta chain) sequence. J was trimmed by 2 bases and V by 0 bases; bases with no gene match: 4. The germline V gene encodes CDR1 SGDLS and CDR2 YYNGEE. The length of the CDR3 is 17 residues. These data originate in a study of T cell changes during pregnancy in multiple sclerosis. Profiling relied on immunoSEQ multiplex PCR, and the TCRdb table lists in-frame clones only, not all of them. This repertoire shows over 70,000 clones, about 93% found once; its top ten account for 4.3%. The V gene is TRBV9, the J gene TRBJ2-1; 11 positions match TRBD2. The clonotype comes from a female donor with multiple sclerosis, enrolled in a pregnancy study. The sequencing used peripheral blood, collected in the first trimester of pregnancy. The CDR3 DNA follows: TGTGCCAGCAGCGTAGGGCTAGCGGGGGGACCCTACAATGAGCAGTTCTTC. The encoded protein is CASSVGLAGGPYNEQFF.